A selection of T cell receptor beta chains follows, all from one sample in a study of T-cell reconstitution after alpha-beta-depleted transplantation in children. TCRdb analysed the PCR reads with MiXCR anew, one entry per CDR3 protein. The sample lists about 640,000 distinct CDR3 sequences, over 10% seen once, with about 2.2% in the top ten. Sample: PBMCs, mostly from graft donor cells, taken 360 days after TCRalphabeta/CD19-depleted stem cell transplant. Source of these receptors: a male patient aged 10 to 17 who had a stem cell transplant for acute myeloid leukemia, so the T cells may come from the graft donor. Both conserved end residues are part of each CDR3. A D gene is named only where the DNA matches it firmly. Some rows have no size entry. The others give once, few or many, or a class for an expanded clone.

v_gene	d_gene	abundance	j_gene	CDR3nt	CDR3aa
TRBV29-1	.	few	TRBJ1-5	TGCAGCGTTGAAGAGGGGGGCGGTCAGCCCCAGCATTTT	CSVEEGGGQPQHF
TRBV28	.	few	TRBJ2-7	TGTGCCAGCAGTTTCCCAAGATCAGGGGTCGTGGGGTTCGAGCAGTACTTC	CASSFPRSGVVGFEQYF
TRBV4-3	.	many	TRBJ2-5	TGCGCCAGCAGCCCTCGACGACACCTCCAAGAGACCCAGTACTTC	CASSPRRHLQETQYF
TRBV20-1	.	.	TRBJ2-7	TGCAGTGCTAGAGATCAGGTCCTATCCACCTACGAGCAGTACTTC	CSARDQVLSTYEQYF
TRBV19	.	.	TRBJ1-2	TGTGCCAGTAGTATAAAGGGACGTCTCTATGGCTACACCTTC	CASSIKGRLYGYTF
TRBV28	.	.	TRBJ2-3	TGTGCCAGCAGTTTTTGGGGGGATTCCCGGGATACGCAGTATTTT	CASSFWGDSRDTQYF
TRBV28	TRBD1	few	TRBJ1-5	TGTGCCAGCAGTTACTCCCGGGACAGCGGGGGGCCCTATCAGCCCCAGCATTTT	CASSYSRDSGGPYQPQHF
TRBV27	.	.	TRBJ2-7	TGTGCCAGCAGGCCAGCACCCCAACATCGGGAGCAGTACTTC	CASRPAPQHREQYF
TRBV29-1	TRBD1	few	TRBJ2-3	TGCAGCGTTGATCGGCAGGGGGCTGGAACAGATACGCAGTATTTT	CSVDRQGAGTDTQYF
TRBV14	TRBD2	.	TRBJ2-7	TGTGCCAGCAGCCACCTCCCCGGACTAGCGGGACTTTCCGAGCAGTACTTC	CASSHLPGLAGLSEQYF
TRBV24-1	.	.	TRBJ2-7	TGTGCCACCAGTGTAGGGGCCGCACCCTACGAGCAGTACTTC	CATSVGAAPYEQYF
TRBV6-1	TRBD2	.	TRBJ2-5	TGTGCCAGCAGCAGCGGGACTTATGGAGAGACCCAGTACTTC	CASSSGTYGETQYF
TRBV12-3/TRBV12-4	TRBD1	few	TRBJ2-4	TGTGCCAGCAGTTTACTGGGACAGGGGGCACTAGCGGGAAAATTGGGGCGTCGGTACTTC	CASSLLGQGALAGKLGRRYF
TRBV5-1	.	few	TRBJ2-3	TGCGCCAGCAGCTTTCGGGCCACAGATACGCAGTATTTT	CASSFRATDTQYF
TRBV5-1	.	.	TRBJ2-7	TGCGCCAGCAGCTTGGCAGGCCTAACCTCCTACGAGCAGTACTTC	CASSLAGLTSYEQYF
TRBV10-2	TRBD2	few	TRBJ2-5	TGCGCCAGCAGTGAGGTTCTAGCGGGAGGACCCTTCCAAGAGACCCAGTACTTC	CASSEVLAGGPFQETQYF
TRBV11-1	TRBD1	.	TRBJ2-7	TGTGCCAGCAGCACCCGACAGGGGAGTCCCTACGAGCAGTACTTC	CASSTRQGSPYEQYF
TRBV28	.	many	TRBJ2-3	TGTGCCAGCAGTTTATCGAGCTTTAGGACAGATACGCAGTATTTT	CASSLSSFRTDTQYF
TRBV4-3	.	.	TRBJ2-6	TGCGCCAGCAGCGGCTATCGCTCTGGGGCCAACGTCCTGACTTTC	CASSGYRSGANVLTF
TRBV4-3	.	few	TRBJ2-1	TGCGCCAGCAGCCAAGGCCACAGCTACAATGAGCAGTTCTTC	CASSQGHSYNEQFF
TRBV15	.	.	TRBJ2-3	TGTGCCACCAGCAGAGTGAGCGGATCTAGCACAGATACGCAGTATTTT	CATSRVSGSSTDTQYF
TRBV5-1	.	.	TRBJ2-1	TGCGCCAGCAGCTTGGTCCATCGATCTGGCAATGAGCAGTTCTTC	CASSLVHRSGNEQFF
TRBV27	.	.	TRBJ2-1	TGTGCCAGCAGTTTACGGCCTTATTTCCCCTACAATGAGCAGTTCTTC	CASSLRPYFPYNEQFF
TRBV20-1	TRBD2	.	TRBJ2-7	TGCAGTGCTCCATCGGTGGCGGGAGGAACCTACGAGCAGTACTTC	CSAPSVAGGTYEQYF
TRBV28	.	few	TRBJ2-3	TGTGCCAGCAGCCGCTTTAGGGGAACAGGGAAAGGGGAAGATACGCAGTATTTT	CASSRFRGTGKGEDTQYF
TRBV24-1	TRBD2	.	TRBJ2-5	TGTGCCACCAGTGCCGCAAGACTAGCTTCGAAAGAGACCCAGTACTTC	CATSAARLASKETQYF
TRBV7-9	TRBD1	.	TRBJ2-7	TGTGCCAGCAGCTTTCCTTCCGGGACAGCCTACGAGCAGTACTTC	CASSFPSGTAYEQYF
TRBV20-1	TRBD2	few	TRBJ2-7	TGCAGTGTTCAAGCGGGAGAGTCCTACGAGCAGTACTTC	CSVQAGESYEQYF
TRBV18	TRBD2	.	TRBJ2-7	TGTGCCAGCTCACCACCCGGGACTAGTGATTTTGCCTACGAGCAGTACTTC	CASSPPGTSDFAYEQYF
TRBV25-1	TRBD1	many	TRBJ2-3	TGTGCCAGCAGTCGAGGACAGGGGGGAGCAGATACGCAGTATTTT	CASSRGQGGADTQYF
TRBV4-3	TRBD2	.	TRBJ2-2	TGCGCCAGCAGCCAAGGGGGACTAGCGGGAGGGCCAAGCACCGGGGAGCTGTTTTTT	CASSQGGLAGGPSTGELFF
TRBV20-1	.	.	TRBJ2-7	TGCAGTGCTAGAGGACTGATAGGGATCGAGCAGTACTTC	CSARGLIGIEQYF
TRBV20-1	.	.	TRBJ2-1	TGCAGTGCTCCGGGCCAGGCGAGCTCCTACAATGAGCAGTTCTTC	CSAPGQASSYNEQFF
TRBV7-9	.	.	TRBJ2-1	TGTGCCAGCAGCCGGGCCTGGAATGAGCAGTTCTTC	CASSRAWNEQFF
TRBV20-1	.	.	TRBJ2-1	TGCAGTGCTCGATGGGGACTCCACAGGCATGAGCAGTTCTTC	CSARWGLHRHEQFF
TRBV4-2	.	few	TRBJ1-4	TGTGCCAGCAGCCAGGTCCAAGCTGAAAAACTGTTTTTT	CASSQVQAEKLFF
TRBV20-1	.	few	TRBJ2-1	TGCAGTGCTCCGGGGAGCTCCTACAATGAGCAGTTCTTC	CSAPGSSYNEQFF
TRBV7-6	TRBD2	.	TRBJ2-1	TGTGCCAGCAGCTCCCGGACTAGCGGGAGTCTTTACAATGAGCAGTTCTTC	CASSSRTSGSLYNEQFF
TRBV5-1	TRBD1	many	TRBJ2-7	TGCGCCAGCAGTTTCGACAGGGCCTACGAGCAGTACTTC	CASSFDRAYEQYF
TRBV11-2	.	many	TRBJ2-5	TGTGCCAGCAGCTTGGGACTCCGGCAAAAAGAGACCCAGTACTTC	CASSLGLRQKETQYF
TRBV6-2/TRBV6-3	TRBD1	.	TRBJ2-7	TGTGCCAGCCTACGAATGTGGACAGGGGGTTCCTACGAGCAGTACTTC	CASLRMWTGGSYEQYF
TRBV7-2	.	few	TRBJ2-1	TGTGCCAGCGCGGGACAGCCCTACAATGAGCAGTTCTTC	CASAGQPYNEQFF
TRBV28	TRBD2	many	TRBJ2-7	TGTGCCAGCAGTCCCACTAGCGGGAGGCCCTCCTACTACGAGCAGTACTTC	CASSPTSGRPSYYEQYF
TRBV20-1	.	.	TRBJ2-2	TGCTGTGCTAGAGAGAGGGCTTGGGCCCGAGGAACCGGGGAGCTGTTTTTT	CCARERAWARGTGELFF
TRBV29-1	TRBD2	few	TRBJ2-4	TGCAGCGTTGAAGAACTAGCGGTTCCCATTCAGTACTTC	CSVEELAVPIQYF
TRBV29-1	.	.	TRBJ1-4	TGCAGCGTTACGGCAGGGACCCTAGCTAATGAAAAACTGTTTTTT	CSVTAGTLANEKLFF
TRBV13	TRBD2	few	TRBJ2-1	TGTGCCAGCCAGACTAGCGGGAATGAGCAGTTCTTC	CASQTSGNEQFF
TRBV29-1	TRBD1	many	TRBJ1-1	TGCAGCGGGGGACAGGGGGCCATAAACACTGAAGCTTTCTTT	CSGGQGAINTEAFF
TRBV30	.	few	TRBJ2-1	TGTGCCTGGAGTGGGACGGACTCCTACAATGAGCAGTTCTTC	CAWSGTDSYNEQFF
TRBV6-5	TRBD2	.	TRBJ2-7	TGTGCCAGCAGTTACTCGACTAGCGGGACTACCTACGAGCAGTACTTC	CASSYSTSGTTYEQYF